Here is one TCR beta chain with its context. The antigen it recognizes is unknown. No much larger clone exists at a distance of one base, and base qualities are not known. This specimen comes from a study of early T cells in non-severe SARS-CoV-2 infection (dated by TCRdb to the early 2020s). About the investigation overall: Because TCR sequencing relied on bulk RNA taken from unsorted whole blood, pairing of alpha and beta chains was not possible.

The CDR3 numbers 14 residues from cysteine through phenylalanine. The read is trimmed to its CDR3 DNA, 42 bases read in frame from base 1. V and J lose 0 bases and 5 bases, and a span of 10 bases separates them. Reading the germline V gene gives CDR1 KGHSH and CDR2 LQKENI. The library relied on 5' RACE. TCRdb records NextSeq 500 as the sequencer. Unique molecular identifiers were attached to individual cDNA molecules in the TCR library protocol so that sequencing error and PCR bias could be corrected. Sequencing covered both TCR alpha and beta chains, and within each sample the abundances of alpha and beta sequences were tightly co-correlated. Under the source paper's analysis protocol: Decombinator V4 was used to annotate the V gene, J gene and CDR3 of the TCR sequences. TCRs were defined as expanded if a significant change between any two time points was detected under a Poisson model with p below 0.0001. TCR abundances were normalised to the total number of TCRs sequenced per sample and were expressed as counts per million. MAIT TCRs were defined by TRAV1-2 paired with TRAJ12, TRAJ20 or TRAJ33, and iNKT TCRs by TRAV10 paired with TRAJ18. A search of VDJdb, accessed on 1 November 2021, was run for TCRs annotated to CMV, EBV and SARS-CoV-2, with TCRs annotated for multiple antigens excluded. TCRdb trimmed the raw reads at Q25, called clones with MiXCR and kept productive beta chains. Rows are combined by CDR3 protein, so each entry shows the most common genes and DNA. For this entry, the V and J calls and clone size follow TCRdb and not the study's own pipeline. The sample data list 75,000 to 90,000 distinct CDR3 sequences, and over 9.5% of these were observed just once. The top ten constitute approximately 8% of the sample.

General conclusions and limits of the study: VDJdb matching was skewed toward anti-spike CD8 responses and likely underestimated virus-specific expansions, missing private and CD4 specificities.

Set within a cohort of healthcare workers in London, UK, this nested case-control study involved weekly PCR testing of nasopharyngeal swabs along with blood sampling. Healthcare workers were recruited between 23 and 31 March 2020, during the week of the UK lockdown, and were followed weekly for up to roughly 16 weeks. This TCR came from an adult who was a healthcare worker with PCR-confirmed SARS-CoV-2 infection or an uninfected control (not recorded which). Sequenced material: whole blood, taken at baseline. The rearrangement joined TRBV18 to TRBJ2-5, with the D gene uncertain. The nucleotide sequence reads as follows: TGTGCCAGCTCACCACCCAGAGGTGGCGAGACCCAGTACTTC. Its coded protein is CASSPPRGGETQYF.